Listed below are T cell receptor beta chains from one sample, sequenced in a study of shared clonotypes between healthy human individuals. Generated by immunoSEQ multiplex PCR, the TCRdb table keeps only in-frame clones and is missing some. The sample lists 2 million to 2.5 million clones, approximately 94% seen once, with roughly 0.13% in the top ten. Sequenced sample: naive CD4+ T cells sorted from blood. The receptors stem from a man between 18 and 35 years old in good health. CDR3s include the opening cysteine and the closing phenylalanine or tryptophan. D genes are given only for firm matches. Only some rows state a clone size, as once, few, many or a class for expanded clones.

TGCGCCAGCAGCTTGGCGGCAGGAGCGAACACCGGGGAGCTGTTTTTT,CASSLAAGANTGELFF,.,.,TRBJ2-2,TRBV5-1
TGCGCCAGCAGCGGCCCTACAGGGTCATCCTACGAGCAGTACTTC,CASSGPTGSSYEQYF,.,.,TRBJ2-7,TRBV10-1
TGTGCCAGCAGGTCCCTGGCGGGGGGGCTCGGGACCCAGTACTTC,CASRSLAGGLGTQYF,TRBD2,.,TRBJ2-5,TRBV2
TGTGCCAGCAGCTTCGATAGGCCATCGGGCTATGGCTACACCTTC,CASSFDRPSGYGYTF,.,.,TRBJ1-2,TRBV7-2
TGTGCCATCAGTGAGAGTATAGGTCCTGCTTCCTCTGGGGCCAACGTCCTGACTTTC,CAISESIGPASSGANVLTF,.,.,TRBJ2-6,TRBV10-3
TGTGCCAGCAGTGCAGACGAGGGGATCATTCAGTACTTC,CASSADEGIIQYF,.,few,TRBJ2-4,TRBV2
TGTGCCAGCAGCTTAGGGACTAGCGGGGGGCCGTACCAAGAGACCCAGTACTTC,CASSLGTSGGPYQETQYF,TRBD2,once,TRBJ2-5,TRBV7-9
TGTGCTAGTGGCCCCCCCAGCTCCTACGAGCAGTACTTC,CASGPPSSYEQYF,.,.,TRBJ2-7,TRBV12-5
TGTGCCAGCAGCCAGTGGGGGCCTGGGGCCAACGTCCTGACTTTC,CASSQWGPGANVLTF,.,.,TRBJ2-6,TRBV14
TGTGCCAGTAGTCCGCCGGGAGGCCCCAAGGACTTC,CASSPPGGPKDF,TRBD2,.,TRBJ2-7,TRBV19
TGTGCTAGTGCGCCCGACGGTTCAAACACCATATATTTT,CASAPDGSNTIYF,.,once,TRBJ1-3,TRBV12-5
TGTGCCAGCAGCTACAGACTAGCTGGGCAGTTCTTC,CASSYRLAGQFF,TRBD2,.,TRBJ2-1,TRBV7-2
TGTGCCAGCAGCGGGACAGGGGGCGATGGCTACACCTTC,CASSGTGGDGYTF,TRBD1,.,TRBJ1-2,TRBV2
TGTGCCACCAGCAGGGGGGACAGGGACTCCTACGAGCAGTACTTC,CATSRGDRDSYEQYF,TRBD1,once,TRBJ2-7,TRBV15
TGTGCCAGCAGGCTGGCGCAGGGGGCCAACGTCCTGACTTTC,CASRLAQGANVLTF,.,.,TRBJ2-6,TRBV13